These 32 T cell receptor beta chains originate from one sample sequenced in a study of follicular helper T cells after annual influenza vaccination. Time point here: 2014-2015 season, pre-vaccination. Sequencing was performed with immunoSEQ multiplex PCR; in TCRdb, only in-frame clones are kept and a portion is missing. The sample records around 10,000 clones, 81% being singletons. This specimen was CXCR5- memory CD4+ T cells sorted from blood, taken on the day of influenza vaccination. Receptors originate from an adult who received the influenza vaccine.

The chain carries TRBV4-3 and TRBJ2-7, with TRBD2 matching over 8 bases. From germline, CDR1 is LGHNA and CDR2 YSLEER. The CDR3 spans 19 residues. V dropped 1 base and J dropped 3; count of bases not matched to a gene: 17. This CDR3 reads CASSQGVNWREEPSYEQYF. The CDR3 coding sequence is TGCGCCAGCAGCCAAGGTGTCAACTGGCGGGAGGAACCGAGCTACGAGCAGTACTTC.

The V and J genes are TRBV28 and TRBJ2-5; tentative D call: TRBD2 (5 bases). Germline CDR1 is MDHEN and CDR2 is SYDVKM. With 3 bases removed from V and 5 bases from J, the gap between germline ends came to 7 bases. The CDR3 loop spans 12 amino acids. The CDR3 coding sequence is TGTGCCAGCAGTTTCTGGACTGAGACCCAGTACTTC. Amino acid sequence: CASSFWTETQYF.

V is TRBV5-4 and J is TRBJ2-5, with 15 bases fitting TRBD2. The CDR3 runs to 17 residues. With 1 base clipped from V and 4 bases from J, the junction kept 5 bases outside the gene matches. Per germline, CDR1 SGHNT and CDR2 YYREEE (reference sequence). Here the CDR3 DNA reads TGTGCCAGCAGCTTGAGGACTAGCGGGAGGGCCGCAGAGACCCAGTACTTC. It encodes CASSLRTSGRAAETQYF.

The chain recombines TRBV9 with TRBJ1-3, with D hard to call. Germline CDR1 is SGDLS and CDR2 is YYNGEE. Trimming pared 2 bases from V and 1 base from J, leaving 10 bases between. The CDR3 has 15 residues. Here the CDR3 DNA reads TGTGCCAGCAGCGTGACTCAGTCGTCTGGAAACACCATATATTTT. Amino acids: CASSVTQSSGNTIYF.

The chain employs TRBV6-1 and TRBJ2-7; D is perhaps TRBD2 (6 bases). This CDR3 has 18 residues. V dropped 0 bases and J dropped 1 base, with 19 bases sitting between them. Germline CDR1 and CDR2: MNHNS and SASEGT. This CDR3 is CASSEAPPQLAASYEQYF. For the CDR3, the DNA is TGTGCCAGCAGTGAAGCCCCTCCCCAACTAGCCGCTTCCTACGAGCAGTACTTC.

This chain joins TRBV18 and TRBJ1-1, with D possibly matching TRBD1 (5 bases). V dropped 7 bases and J dropped 1 base, with 10 bases sitting between them. This CDR3 has 13 residues. The germline gives CDR1 KGHSH, CDR2 LQKENI. DNA for the CDR3: TGTGCCAGCTGCACAGGAACGAACACTGAAGCTTTCTTT. As protein: CASCTGTNTEAFF.

The genes are TRBV7-8 and TRBJ1-4; 7 bases are shared with TRBD1. V shed 5 bases, J shed 6 bases, and the junction held 9 bases outside the gene matches. From germline, CDR1 is SGHVS and CDR2 FQNEAQ. This CDR3 region has 15 residues. The CDR3 reads CASSRATGWDEKLFF. As DNA, the CDR3 is TGTGCCAGCAGCAGAGCGACAGGGTGGGATGAAAAACTGTTTTTT.

This clone has a handful of counts. This chain joins TRBV5-5 and TRBJ1-2, with D uncertain. Trimming left V 4 bases short and J 11 bases short, with 6 bases between. The germline gives CDR1 SGHKS, CDR2 YYEKEE (reference sequence). This CDR3 spans 9 amino acids. The CDR3 DNA follows: TGTGCCAGCAGCCCAATATACACCTTC. As protein: CASSPIYTF.

The chain couples TRBV9 to TRBJ2-5; D perhaps matches TRBD1 (6 bases). V was trimmed by 3 bases and J by 2 bases, leaving 17 bases between them. CDR1 and CDR2 (germline): SGDLS, YYNGEE. CDR3 length equals 16 residues. CDR3 in DNA: TGTGCCAGCAGCGCAAGAAGGACAGATTATCAAGAGACCCAGTACTTC. This codes for CASSARRTDYQETQYF.

The chain links TRBV7-2 to TRBJ2-7, with D perhaps TRBD1 (6 bases). The CDR3 totals 14 residues. Trimming pared 3 bases from V and 6 bases from J, leaving 15 bases between. The germline gives CDR1 SGHTA, CDR2 FQGNSA. The CDR3 loop reads CASSLGAALTEQYF. In DNA, the CDR3 is TGTGCCAGCAGCTTGGGGGCCGCCCTCACCGAGCAGTACTTC. The full variable domain, rest sourced from reference TRBV7-2 and TRBJ2-7, is GAGVSQSPSNKVTEKGKDVELRCDPISGHTALYWYRQSLGQGLEFLIYFQGNSAPDKSGLPSDRFSAERTGGSVSTLTIQRTQQEDSAVYLCASSLGAALTEQYFGPGTRLTVT.

V and J are TRBV9 and TRBJ1-2; D is perhaps TRBD1 (6 bases). CDR1 SGDLS and CDR2 YYNGEE come from the germline V gene. The V gene lost 3 bases and the J gene lost 4 bases, with 13 bases spanning the gap. The CDR3 covers 14 residues. CDR3 sequence (DNA): TGTGCCAGCAGCGCAGCAGGACAGACCTATGGCTACACCTTC. Translated: CASSAAGQTYGYTF.

The V call is TRBV5-1, the J call TRBJ2-1, with D tentatively TRBD1 or TRBD2 (7 bases each). Germline assignment: CDR1 SGHRS and CDR2 YFSETQ. The CDR3 covers 17 residues. Trimming took 4 bases from V and 4 from J, leaving 21 bases between them. CDR3 nucleotides: TGCGCCAGCAGCGAGGACAGACAGGGAGGGCGATACAATGAGCAGTTCTTC. Translated, it gives CASSEDRQGGRYNEQFF.

This chain links TRBV15 with TRBJ2-2, with D unclear. The CDR3 length is 16 residues. Trimming removed 8 bases from V and 1 base from J, with 17 bases in between. Germline V gene lookup returns CDR1 LNHNV and CDR2 YYDKDF (reference sequence). In nucleotides, the CDR3 is TGTGCCACCCATGGCCCTGGGGTCTTGAACACCGGGGAGCTGTTTTTT. It translates to CATHGPGVLNTGELFF.

The chain uses TRBV18 and TRBJ2-1, with D possibly matching TRBD2 (6 bases). This CDR3 spans 15 amino acids. Between the trimmed V and J ends, which lost 6 bases and 0 bases, there was a span of 12 bases. CDR1 is KGHSH and CDR2 is LQKENI in the germline V gene. This CDR3 reads CASSRGGVSYNEQFF. The CDR3 DNA is TGTGCCAGCTCCCGGGGCGGGGTCTCCTACAATGAGCAGTTCTTC.

This chain links TRBV28 with TRBJ1-1, with 8 positions matching TRBD1. In germline, CDR1 is MDHEN, CDR2 SYDVKM. V was clipped by 3 bases and J by 1 base; unmatched bases: 7. The CDR3 contains 16 residues. CDR3 sequence (DNA): TGTGCCAGCAGTTTGGTTGATGGACAGGGGAACACTGAAGCTTTCTTT. Translating gives CASSLVDGQGNTEAFF.

The chain couples TRBV18 to TRBJ2-7, with TRBD1 matching over 10 bases. Germline-derived CDR1 and CDR2 are KGHSH and LQKENI. J was trimmed by 7 bases and V by 1 base; bases with no gene match: 4. The CDR3 contains 14 residues. This CDR3 is CASSPQGQGIEQYF. CDR3 DNA: TGTGCCAGCTCACCACAGGGACAGGGGATAGAGCAGTACTTC.

This rearrangement joins TRBV4-1 to TRBJ1-1; D remains ambiguous. This CDR3 region has 15 residues. CDR1 is MGHRA and CDR2 is YSYEKL in the germline V gene. V was shortened by 4 bases and J by 3 bases, with 15 bases between the two germline ends. This CDR3 is CASSRGPAGDTEAFF. CDR3 nucleotide sequence: TGCGCCAGCAGCCGCGGCCCGGCCGGCGACACTGAAGCTTTCTTT.

This chain links TRBV7-2 with TRBJ1-3; D possibly corresponds to TRBD1 (6 bases). V was clipped by 5 bases and J by 4 bases, with 18 bases between them. Germline CDR1 reads SGHTA; CDR2 reads FQGNSA. This CDR3 contains 16 residues. The CDR3 is CASSPPGGATGNTIYF. Here the CDR3 DNA reads TGTGCCAGCAGCCCCCCCGGGGGGGCTACAGGAAACACCATATATTTT.

The table lists this clone with a few counts. The genes are TRBV5-1 and TRBJ2-4, with a possible D match to TRBD2 (6 bases). V lost 0 bases and J lost 13, with 11 bases in between. Germline lookup yields CDR1 SGHRS and CDR2 YFSETQ. This CDR3 has 12 residues. The CDR3 region is CASSLEEGRQYF. The CDR3 bases are TGCGCCAGCAGCTTGGAGGAGGGCAGGCAGTACTTC.

The rearrangement joins TRBV6-4 to TRBJ2-5; D call uncertain. Germline CDR1 and CDR2: MRHNA and SNTAGT. There are 15 residues in the CDR3. With 7 bases removed from V and 5 bases from J, the gap between germline ends came to 20 bases. CDR3 amino acids: CASTGEDQAGETQYF. The CDR3 nucleotides are TGTGCCAGCACTGGTGAGGACCAGGCCGGGGAGACCCAGTACTTC.

V and J are TRBV15 and TRBJ2-2, with 8 bases lining up with TRBD1. The germline V gene has CDR1 LNHNV and CDR2 YYDKDF (reference sequence). The CDR3 loop spans 16 amino acids. With V trimmed by 3 bases and J by 4 bases, 7 bases remained unmatched. The CDR3 DNA sequence: TGTGCCACCAGCAGGCCGGGACAGGTACTCACCGGGGAGCTGTTTTTT. It is translated as CATSRPGQVLTGELFF.

V is TRBV5-4 and J is TRBJ2-7, with D perhaps TRBD1 (5 bases). With 0 bases removed from V and 2 bases from J, the gap between germline ends came to 12 bases. Germline V gene data show CDR1 as SGHNT and CDR2 as YYREEE (reference sequence). The CDR3 consists of 15 residues. CDR3 amino acids: CASSLGIGAPYEQYF. The CDR3 DNA reads as TGTGCCAGCAGCTTGGGTATTGGGGCGCCCTACGAGCAGTACTTC.

The CDR3 here is CASSPGGTSTDTQYF. CDR3 bases: TGCGCCAGCAGCCCCGGGGGAACTAGCACAGATACGCAGTATTTT. The rearrangement joins TRBV5-1 to TRBJ2-3; D may be TRBD2 (6 bases). Trimming cost V 4 bases and J 0 bases, with 12 bases left between them. Germline V lookup: CDR1 SGHRS, CDR2 YFSETQ. The CDR3 totals 15 residues.

This rearrangement joins TRBV28 to TRBJ2-1; 7 bases map to TRBD2. Germline trimming cut 6 bases from V and 10 bases from J; bases unmatched to any gene: 15. This CDR3 has 15 residues. Germline assignment: CDR1 MDHEN and CDR2 SYDVKM. CDR3 region: CASSPGAGNLKEQFF. CDR3 DNA: TGTGCCAGCAGCCCGGGAGCGGGGAACCTCAAGGAGCAGTTCTTC.

V and J are TRBV28 and TRBJ2-7, with TRBD1 matching 8 bases. Germline values: CDR1 MDHEN, CDR2 SYDVKM. The junction had 3 bases not matched to a gene; V was cut back by 1 base and J by 1 base. This CDR3 contains 15 residues. The CDR3: CASSLSRQGSYEQYF. In DNA, the CDR3 is TGTGCCAGCAGTTTATCGCGACAGGGGTCCTACGAGCAGTACTTC.

The chain has TRBV7-2 and TRBJ1-1, with D uncertain. The CDR3 consists of 13 residues. The V and J ends lost 5 bases and 0 bases respectively, with 7 bases between them. CDR1 and CDR2 from the germline V gene are SGHTA and FQGNSA. CDR3 sequence reads: CASSQILNTEAFF. The DNA of the CDR3 is TGTGCCAGCAGCCAAATTCTGAACACTGAAGCTTTCTTT.

With regard to this clone: The junction shows a germline mismatch at one end, possibly a read error. This chain links TRBV7-7 with TRBJ2-3; 10 positions agree with TRBD2. The CDR3 runs 14 residues. Germline values: CDR1 SSHAT, CDR2 FNYEAQ (reference sequence). CDR3 loop: CASSIAGGTDTQYF. In nucleotides, the CDR3 is TGTGCCAGCAGCATAGCGGGAGGAACAGATACGCAGTATTTT.

The chain uses TRBV5-6 and TRBJ2-3; D remains ambiguous. The CDR3 runs 17 residues. Trimming pared 2 bases from V and 2 bases from J, leaving 18 bases between. Germline lookup yields CDR1 SGHDT and CDR2 YYEEEE. CDR3 bases: TGTGCCAGCAGCTTCAACCTCGGGCCAGTTTACACAGATACGCAGTATTTT. This translates into CASSFNLGPVYTDTQYF. Using reference TRBV5-6 and TRBJ2-3 for the parts outside the CDR3, the full variable domain is DAGVTQSPTHLIKTRGQQVTLRCSPKSGHDTVSWYQQALGQGPQFIFQYYEEEERQRGNFPDRFSGHQFPNYSSELNVNALLLGDSALYLCASSFNLGPVYTDTQYFGPGTRLTVL.

This clone was seen only a few times. The chain joins TRBV19 to TRBJ2-5; D is unclear. Per germline, CDR1 LNHDA and CDR2 SQIVND (reference sequence). This CDR3 spans 13 amino acids. The V gene lost 6 bases and the J gene lost 5 bases, with 13 bases spanning the gap. The CDR3 coding sequence is TGTGCCAGTAGCCCCGGTGGAAGGGAGACCCAGTACTTC. It yields the protein CASSPGGRETQYF.

The chain recombines TRBV5-1 with TRBJ2-3; 8 bases fit TRBD2. Trimming took 0 bases from V and 2 from J; bases not matched to a gene: 5. The CDR3 is made up of 16 amino acids. Germline lookup yields CDR1 SGHRS and CDR2 YFSETQ. CDR3 coding DNA: TGCGCCAGCAGCTTGGCCCCTAGCGGGCCCACAGATACGCAGTATTTT. Its translation: CASSLAPSGPTDTQYF.

The genes are TRBV28 and TRBJ2-7; 11 positions agree with TRBD2. V trimming: 8 bases; J trimming: 5 bases; junction bases outside the gene matches: 20. The CDR3 extends over 18 amino acids. Germline V gene data show CDR1 as MDHEN and CDR2 as SYDVKM. The CDR3 region is CASLPPPASGRTWDEQYF. The CDR3 bases are TGTGCCAGCCTCCCGCCGCCGGCTAGCGGGAGGACGTGGGACGAGCAGTACTTC.

The genes are TRBV4-1 and TRBJ1-2; D remains unclear. The CDR3 consists of 14 residues. Trimming shortened V by 1 base and J by 6 bases, and 12 bases separated the two germline ends. Germline CDR1 is MGHRA and CDR2 is YSYEKL. The CDR3 coding sequence is TGCGCCAGCAGCCAAGCGGAAAGGACTAATGGCTACACCTTC. Translated: CASSQAERTNGYTF.